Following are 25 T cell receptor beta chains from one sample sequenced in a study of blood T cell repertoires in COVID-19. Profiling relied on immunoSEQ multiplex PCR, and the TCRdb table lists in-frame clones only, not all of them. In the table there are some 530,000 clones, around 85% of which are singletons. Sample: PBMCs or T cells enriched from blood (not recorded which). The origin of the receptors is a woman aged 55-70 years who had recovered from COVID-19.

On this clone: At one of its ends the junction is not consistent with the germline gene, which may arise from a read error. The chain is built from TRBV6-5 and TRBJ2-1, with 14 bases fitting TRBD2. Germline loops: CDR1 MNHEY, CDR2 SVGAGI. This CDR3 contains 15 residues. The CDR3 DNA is TGTGCCAGCAGTCCGGCCGGGACTAGCGGGGGCAGGGTGATCTTC. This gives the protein CASSPAGTSGGRVIF.

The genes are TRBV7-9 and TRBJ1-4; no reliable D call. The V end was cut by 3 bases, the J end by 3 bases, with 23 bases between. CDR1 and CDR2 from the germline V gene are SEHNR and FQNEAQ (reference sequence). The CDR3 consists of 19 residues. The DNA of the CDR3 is TGTGCCAGCAGCTTCCGGACTGAAAGAGGTCGCGCGGCTAATGAAAAACTGTTTTTT. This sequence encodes CASSFRTERGRAANEKLFF.

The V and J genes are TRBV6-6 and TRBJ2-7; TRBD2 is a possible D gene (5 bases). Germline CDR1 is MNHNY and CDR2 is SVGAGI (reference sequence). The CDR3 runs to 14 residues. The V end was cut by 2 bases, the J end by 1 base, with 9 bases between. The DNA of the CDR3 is TGTGCCAGCAGTTACGAGAGGGAATCCTACGAGCAGTACTTC. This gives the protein CASSYERESYEQYF.

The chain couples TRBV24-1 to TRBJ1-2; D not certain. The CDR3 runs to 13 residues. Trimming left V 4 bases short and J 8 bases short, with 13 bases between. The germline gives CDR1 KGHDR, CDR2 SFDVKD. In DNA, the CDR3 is TGTGCCACCAGTGACCGGACTAACCGGGGCTACACCTTC. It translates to CATSDRTNRGYTF.

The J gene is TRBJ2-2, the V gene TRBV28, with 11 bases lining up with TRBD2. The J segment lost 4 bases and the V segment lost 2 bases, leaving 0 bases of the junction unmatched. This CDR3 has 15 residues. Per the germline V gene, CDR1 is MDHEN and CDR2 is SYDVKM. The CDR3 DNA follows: TGTGCCAGCAGTTTACTAGCGGGGGGCACCGGGGAGCTGTTTTTT. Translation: CASSLLAGGTGELFF.

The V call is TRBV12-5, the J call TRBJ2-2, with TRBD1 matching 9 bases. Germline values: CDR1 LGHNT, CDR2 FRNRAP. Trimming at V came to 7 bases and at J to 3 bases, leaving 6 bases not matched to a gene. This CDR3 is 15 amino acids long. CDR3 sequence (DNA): TGTGCTAGTGCCACAGGGGGCTCTTACACCGGGGAGCTGTTTTTT. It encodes CASATGGSYTGELFF.

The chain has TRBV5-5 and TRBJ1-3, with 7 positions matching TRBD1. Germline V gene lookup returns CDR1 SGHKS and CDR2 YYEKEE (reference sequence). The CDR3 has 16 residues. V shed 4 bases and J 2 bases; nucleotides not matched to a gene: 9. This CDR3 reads CASSQGGGEAGNTIYF. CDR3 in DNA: TGTGCCAGCAGCCAAGGGGGCGGCGAGGCTGGAAACACCATATATTTT.

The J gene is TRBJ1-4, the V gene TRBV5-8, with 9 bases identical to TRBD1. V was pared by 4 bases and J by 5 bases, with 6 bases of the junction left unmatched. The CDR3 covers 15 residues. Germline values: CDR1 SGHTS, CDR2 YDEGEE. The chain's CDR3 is CASSRGTGFNEKLFF. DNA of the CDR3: TGTGCCAGCAGCCGAGGGACAGGGTTCAATGAAAAACTGTTTTTT.

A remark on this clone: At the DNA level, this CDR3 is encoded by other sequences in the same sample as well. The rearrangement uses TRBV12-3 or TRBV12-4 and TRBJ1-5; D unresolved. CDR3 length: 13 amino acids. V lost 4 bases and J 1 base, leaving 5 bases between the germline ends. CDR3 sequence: CASSYGSNQPQHF. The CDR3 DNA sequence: TGTGCCAGCAGTTACGGGAGCAATCAGCCCCAGCATTTT.

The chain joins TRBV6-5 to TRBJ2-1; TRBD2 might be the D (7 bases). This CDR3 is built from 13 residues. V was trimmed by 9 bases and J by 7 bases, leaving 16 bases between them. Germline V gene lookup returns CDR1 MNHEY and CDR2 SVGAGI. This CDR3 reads CASLGRGPNEQFF. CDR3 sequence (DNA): TGTGCCAGTTTGGGGCGGGGGCCGAATGAGCAGTTCTTC.

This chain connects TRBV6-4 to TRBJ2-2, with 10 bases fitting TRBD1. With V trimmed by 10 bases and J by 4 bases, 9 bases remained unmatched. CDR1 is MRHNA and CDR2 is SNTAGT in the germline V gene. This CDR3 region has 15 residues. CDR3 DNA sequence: TGTGCCACCTCCCCCGGGACAGGGGTCACCGGGGAGCTGTTTTTT. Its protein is CATSPGTGVTGELFF.

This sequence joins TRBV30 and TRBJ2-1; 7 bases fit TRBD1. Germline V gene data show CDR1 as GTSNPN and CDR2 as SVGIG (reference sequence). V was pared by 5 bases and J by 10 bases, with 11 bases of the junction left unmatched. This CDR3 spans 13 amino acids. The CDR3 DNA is TGTGCCTGGGCAACTAACAGGGGTGAAGAGCAGTTCTTC. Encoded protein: CAWATNRGEEQFF.

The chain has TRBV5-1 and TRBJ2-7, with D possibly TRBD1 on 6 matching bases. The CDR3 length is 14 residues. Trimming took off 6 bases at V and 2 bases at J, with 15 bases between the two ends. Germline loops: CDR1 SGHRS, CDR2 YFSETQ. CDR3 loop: CASTLHGTTYEQYF. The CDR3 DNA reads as TGCGCCAGCACTCTGCACGGGACAACCTACGAGCAGTACTTC.

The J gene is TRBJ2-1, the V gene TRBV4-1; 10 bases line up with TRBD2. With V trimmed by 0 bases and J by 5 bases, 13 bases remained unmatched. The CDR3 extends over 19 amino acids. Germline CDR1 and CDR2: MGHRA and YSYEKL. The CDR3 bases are TGCGCCAGCAGCCAAGATATGAGGTTAGCGGGGGGCCGGGACAATGAGCAGTTCTTC. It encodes CASSQDMRLAGGRDNEQFF.

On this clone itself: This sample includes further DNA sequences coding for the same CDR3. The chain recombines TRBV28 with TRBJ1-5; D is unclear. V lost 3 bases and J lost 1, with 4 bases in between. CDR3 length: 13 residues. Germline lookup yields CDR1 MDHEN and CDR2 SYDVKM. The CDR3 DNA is TGTGCCAGCAGTTTGAGGAGCAATCAGCCCCAGCATTTT. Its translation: CASSLRSNQPQHF.

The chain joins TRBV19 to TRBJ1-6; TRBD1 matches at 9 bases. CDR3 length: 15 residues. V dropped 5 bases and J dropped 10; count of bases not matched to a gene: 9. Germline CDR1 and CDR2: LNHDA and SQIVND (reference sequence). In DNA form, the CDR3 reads TGTGCCAGTAGTGAGTCCGGGACAGGGTTCTCACCCCTCCACTTT. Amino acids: CASSESGTGFSPLHF.

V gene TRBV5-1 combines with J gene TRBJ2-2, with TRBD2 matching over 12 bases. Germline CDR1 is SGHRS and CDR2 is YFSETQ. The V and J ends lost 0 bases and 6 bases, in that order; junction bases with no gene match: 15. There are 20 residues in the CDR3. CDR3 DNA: TGCGCCAGCAGCTTGGAGGGTACTAGCGGGGGGAACTCTCCCGCCGGGGAGCTGTTTTTT. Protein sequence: CASSLEGTSGGNSPAGELFF.

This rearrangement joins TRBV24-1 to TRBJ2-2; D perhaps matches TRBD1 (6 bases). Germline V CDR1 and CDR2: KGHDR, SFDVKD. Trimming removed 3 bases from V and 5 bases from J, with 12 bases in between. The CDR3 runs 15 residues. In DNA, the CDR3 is TGTGCCACCAGTGATGCTGCGAGGGGGACCGGGGAGCTGTTTTTT. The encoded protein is CATSDAARGTGELFF.

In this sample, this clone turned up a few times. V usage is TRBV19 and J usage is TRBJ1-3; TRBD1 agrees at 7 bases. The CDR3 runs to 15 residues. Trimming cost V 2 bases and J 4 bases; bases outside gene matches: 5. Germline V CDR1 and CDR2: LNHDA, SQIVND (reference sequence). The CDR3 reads CASSIRGQSGNTIYF. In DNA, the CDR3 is TGTGCCAGTAGTATAAGGGGGCAATCGGGAAACACCATATATTTT.

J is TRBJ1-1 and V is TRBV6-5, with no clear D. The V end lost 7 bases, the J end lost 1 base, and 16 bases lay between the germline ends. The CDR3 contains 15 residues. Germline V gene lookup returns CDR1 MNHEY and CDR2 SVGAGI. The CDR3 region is CASNQLSGSNTEAFF. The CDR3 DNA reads TGTGCCAGCAACCAATTGTCGGGGTCGAACACTGAAGCTTTCTTT.

The DNA for the CDR3 is TGTGCCAGCGCGCAGGGGGCGCTTGGCTATGGCTACACCTTC. This encodes CASAQGALGYGYTF. The chain carries TRBV9 and TRBJ1-2; 8 nucleotides line up with TRBD1. V shed 7 bases, J shed 4 bases, and the junction held 9 bases outside the gene matches. The CDR3 extends over 14 amino acids. CDR1 and CDR2 from the germline V gene are SGDLS and YYNGEE.

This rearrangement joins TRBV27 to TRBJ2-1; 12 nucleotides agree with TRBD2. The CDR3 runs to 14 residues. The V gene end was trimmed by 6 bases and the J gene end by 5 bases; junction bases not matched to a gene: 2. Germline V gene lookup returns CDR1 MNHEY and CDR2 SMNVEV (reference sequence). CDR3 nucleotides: TGTGCCAGCAGACTAGCGGGGGGAAACAATGAGCAGTTCTTC. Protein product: CASRLAGGNNEQFF.

The chain's CDR3 is CASSYSIPINSPLHF. CDR3 nucleotide sequence: TGTGCCAGCAGTTACTCGATACCTATTAATTCACCCCTCCACTTT. This chain connects TRBV6-6 to TRBJ1-6, with no clear D. Germline CDR1 is MNHNY and CDR2 is SVGAGI (reference sequence). The CDR3 is 15 amino acids. Trimming took off 0 bases at V and 6 bases at J, with 9 bases between the two ends.

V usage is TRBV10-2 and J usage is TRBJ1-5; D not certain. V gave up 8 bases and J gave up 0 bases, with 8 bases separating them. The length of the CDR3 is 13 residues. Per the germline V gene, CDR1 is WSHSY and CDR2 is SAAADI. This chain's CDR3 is CASRYSSNQPQHF. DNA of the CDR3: TGCGCCAGCCGGTACAGTAGCAATCAGCCCCAGCATTTT.

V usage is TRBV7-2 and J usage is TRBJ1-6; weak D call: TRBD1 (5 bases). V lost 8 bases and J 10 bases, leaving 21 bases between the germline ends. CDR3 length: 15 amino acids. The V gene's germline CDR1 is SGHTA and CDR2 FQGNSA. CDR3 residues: CASQSKSGVVSPLHF. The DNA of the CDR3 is TGTGCCAGCCAATCGAAGTCGGGGGTGGTCTCACCCCTCCACTTT.